A selection of T cell receptor beta chains follows, all from one sample in a study of T cells in localized non-small cell lung cancer. The repertoire was sequenced with immunoSEQ multiplex PCR; TCRdb's copy has only in-frame clones and lacks some. The sample consists of more than 100,000 clones, 80% to 90% of them appearing once. Sequencing was performed on peripheral blood, taken before any cancer treatment. The receptors shown here come from a female donor of 60 years or more with stage I lung adenocarcinoma. CDR3s include the opening cysteine and the closing phenylalanine or tryptophan. A D gene is named only where the DNA matches it firmly.

d_call: TRBD1; v_call: TRBV7-8; j_call: TRBJ1-4; cdr3_aa: CASSSGQGTNEKLFF
d_call: .; v_call: TRBV9; j_call: TRBJ1-2; cdr3_aa: CASSGVDGTYGYTF
d_call: .; v_call: TRBV7-3; j_call: TRBJ2-1; cdr3_aa: CASSPPGGEYNEQFF
d_call: .; v_call: TRBV5-1; j_call: TRBJ2-7; cdr3_aa: CASSLEARVGGEQYF
d_call: TRBD1; v_call: TRBV5-4; j_call: TRBJ2-2; cdr3_aa: CASSLARGQTGELFF
d_call: .; v_call: TRBV21-1; j_call: TRBJ2-7; cdr3_aa: CASSSPGLAGGERPYEQYF
d_call: .; v_call: TRBV10-1; j_call: TRBJ2-1; cdr3_aa: CASQMGLNNEQFF
d_call: .; v_call: TRBV7-8; j_call: TRBJ1-4; cdr3_aa: CASSSAQGAGANEKLFF
d_call: TRBD2; v_call: TRBV5-6; j_call: TRBJ2-7; cdr3_aa: CASSLALAGWDEQYF
d_call: TRBD1; v_call: TRBV6-6; j_call: TRBJ2-1; cdr3_aa: CASSLTGSGEQFF
d_call: .; v_call: TRBV1; j_call: TRBJ2-1; cdr3_aa: CTSSQDVRSCRLSTNEQFF
d_call: TRBD2; v_call: TRBV9; j_call: TRBJ2-1; cdr3_aa: CASSVAGLAGALGNEQFF
d_call: .; v_call: TRBV27; j_call: TRBJ2-6; cdr3_aa: CASSRRGDSESGANVLTF
d_call: .; v_call: TRBV27; j_call: TRBJ2-2; cdr3_aa: CASSLLRSTYTGELFF
d_call: TRBD2; v_call: TRBV5-1; j_call: TRBJ2-5; cdr3_aa: CASSLGSSGVQETQYF
d_call: .; v_call: TRBV28; j_call: TRBJ2-3; cdr3_aa: CASSLVGPPTDTQYF
d_call: TRBD2; v_call: TRBV7-3; j_call: TRBJ2-5; cdr3_aa: CASSLGLEETQYF
d_call: .; v_call: TRBV5-6; j_call: TRBJ2-1; cdr3_aa: CASSLRHEQFF
d_call: TRBD1; v_call: TRBV19; j_call: TRBJ2-7; cdr3_aa: CASRAGTGAYEQYF
d_call: .; v_call: TRBV6-5; j_call: TRBJ2-5; cdr3_aa: CASSQVETQYF
d_call: TRBD2; v_call: TRBV19; j_call: TRBJ2-1; cdr3_aa: CASQGLARNEQFF
d_call: .; v_call: TRBV13; j_call: TRBJ2-5; cdr3_aa: CASSYSRTQYF
d_call: .; v_call: TRBV5-6; j_call: TRBJ1-1; cdr3_aa: CASSPLGGKITEAFF
d_call: TRBD2; v_call: TRBV27; j_call: TRBJ2-1; cdr3_aa: CASSAFSGNSYNEQFF
d_call: .; v_call: TRBV11-3; j_call: TRBJ2-1; cdr3_aa: CASSRVLGGEQFF
d_call: .; v_call: TRBV7-9; j_call: TRBJ2-7; cdr3_aa: CASSPGRLHDYEQYF
d_call: .; v_call: TRBV28; j_call: TRBJ2-7; cdr3_aa: CASSLRSVLGQYF
d_call: .; v_call: TRBV9; j_call: TRBJ1-2; cdr3_aa: CASSVVGSGYTF
d_call: TRBD2; v_call: TRBV4-2; j_call: TRBJ2-1; cdr3_aa: CASSQASPGLAQYNEQFF
d_call: .; v_call: TRBV19; j_call: TRBJ1-5; cdr3_aa: CASSIGGTGHQPQHF
d_call: .; v_call: TRBV6-5; j_call: TRBJ1-1; cdr3_aa: CASRSQWGFEAFF
d_call: TRBD2; v_call: TRBV7-3; j_call: TRBJ2-5; cdr3_aa: CASSLASGRAETQYF
d_call: .; v_call: TRBV30; j_call: TRBJ2-3; cdr3_aa: CAWSVSTAGDTQYF
d_call: .; v_call: TRBV29-1; j_call: TRBJ1-2; cdr3_aa: CSVIYGYTF
d_call: .; v_call: TRBV5-1; j_call: TRBJ2-7; cdr3_aa: CASSLRTASYEQYF
d_call: .; v_call: TRBV6-1; j_call: TRBJ2-2; cdr3_aa: CASRSGTANTGELFF
d_call: .; v_call: TRBV5-1; j_call: TRBJ2-2; cdr3_aa: CASSWPRPFANTGELFF
d_call: TRBD1; v_call: TRBV4-1; j_call: TRBJ1-1; cdr3_aa: CASSQAVQGDGVTEAFF
d_call: TRBD2; v_call: TRBV2; j_call: TRBJ2-1; cdr3_aa: CASSRDAGGYNEQFF
d_call: TRBD1; v_call: TRBV6-5; j_call: TRBJ1-2; cdr3_aa: CASRGQGVYGYTF
d_call: .; v_call: TRBV14; j_call: TRBJ2-1; cdr3_aa: CASSQELDNEQFF
d_call: .; v_call: TRBV6-6; j_call: TRBJ2-7; cdr3_aa: CASSTGPAYEQYF
d_call: .; v_call: TRBV11-2; j_call: TRBJ2-3; cdr3_aa: CASSLEIGATDTQYF
d_call: TRBD1; v_call: TRBV10-3; j_call: TRBJ2-2; cdr3_aa: CAISKNERDRNTGELFF
d_call: .; v_call: TRBV5-1; j_call: TRBJ2-5; cdr3_aa: CASSLARTQETQYF
d_call: .; v_call: TRBV18; j_call: TRBJ2-1; cdr3_aa: CASSPALRGGNNEQFF
d_call: .; v_call: TRBV2; j_call: TRBJ1-5; cdr3_aa: CASSPPRNQPQHF
d_call: TRBD1; v_call: TRBV27; j_call: TRBJ1-5; cdr3_aa: CASSLHGTAVQPQHF
d_call: .; v_call: TRBV15; j_call: TRBJ2-1; cdr3_aa: CATSRDRIEQFF
d_call: TRBD1; v_call: TRBV5-1; j_call: TRBJ1-4; cdr3_aa: CASSGTGGFSNEKLFF
d_call: TRBD1; v_call: TRBV28; j_call: TRBJ1-1; cdr3_aa: CASSLGTGGETEAFF
d_call: .; v_call: TRBV4-1; j_call: .; cdr3_aa: CASRGGRANEQYF
d_call: .; v_call: TRBV12-5; j_call: TRBJ2-2; cdr3_aa: CASGLRNTGELFF
d_call: .; v_call: TRBV7-9; j_call: TRBJ1-1; cdr3_aa: CASSLGQRASEAFF
d_call: TRBD2; v_call: TRBV29-1; j_call: TRBJ2-5; cdr3_aa: CSVEGPGGETQYF
d_call: TRBD2; v_call: TRBV29-1; j_call: TRBJ2-7; cdr3_aa: CSARGDYTYEQYF
d_call: .; v_call: TRBV19; j_call: TRBJ2-7; cdr3_aa: CASSTANNSYEQYF
d_call: TRBD2; v_call: TRBV5-1; j_call: TRBJ2-5; cdr3_aa: CASSPGLAGVGKTQYF